The 17 T cell receptor beta chains below come from one sample, sequenced in a study of radiation and T cells in renal cell carcinoma. Measured with immunoSEQ multiplex PCR; TCRdb has only the in-frame clones, and not every one. The sample comprises approximately 45,000 clones, 65% to 90% of which are singletons, and about 31% rests with the top ten. This sample's time point: baseline pretreatment blood. The sample's treatment: 15 Gy SBRT to primary tumor, nephrectomy 4 weeks later. The sequenced sample was blood, obtained from a patient whose treatment included radiotherapy and nephrectomy. All receptors derive from a woman in her seventies with renal cell carcinoma.

V is TRBV2 and J is TRBJ2-7; weak D call: TRBD2 (5 bases). Germline V gene sequence: CDR1 SNHLY, CDR2 FYNNEI. Trimming removed 5 bases from V and 2 bases from J, with 13 bases in between. This CDR3 contains 14 residues. CDR3 bases: TGTGCCAGCAGTAAACAGCCCGGGGCCTACGAGCAGTACTTC. Translating gives CASSKQPGAYEQYF.

The chain links TRBV2 to TRBJ2-1, with 7 bases fitting TRBD1. With V trimmed by 6 bases and J by 2 bases, 4 bases remained unmatched. From germline, CDR1 is SNHLY and CDR2 FYNNEI. The CDR3 runs to 14 residues. This CDR3 reads CASSSQGAYNEQFF. The CDR3 bases are TGTGCCAGCAGCAGCCAGGGGGCCTACAATGAGCAGTTCTTC.

The rearrangement uses TRBV29-1 and TRBJ2-3; D is unclear. Trimming took 4 bases from V and 4 from J, leaving 15 bases between them. The CDR3 is 14 amino acids. Germline V gives CDR1 SQVTM, CDR2 ANQGSEA. Here the CDR3 DNA reads TGCAGCGTTGCGTCAACTACTCACGCAGATACGCAGTATTTT. Its translation is CSVASTTHADTQYF.

The gene calls are TRBV25-1 and TRBJ2-5, with D unclear. The CDR3 spans 14 residues. Trimming removed 1 base from V and 5 bases from J, with 11 bases in between. Germline-derived CDR1 and CDR2 are MGHDK and SYGVNS. CDR3 residues: CASSESNGRETQYF. The CDR3 coding sequence is TGTGCCAGCAGTGAATCTAACGGAAGGGAGACCCAGTACTTC. The entire variable domain, with the rest obtained from reference TRBV25-1 and TRBJ2-5, is as follows: EADIYQTPRYLVIGTGKKITLECSQTMGHDKMYWYQQDPGMELHLIHYSYGVNSTEKGDLSSESTVSRIRTEHFPLTLESARPSHTSQYLCASSESNGRETQYFGPGTRLLVL.

The gene calls are TRBV7-9 and TRBJ1-2; D may be TRBD1 (6 bases). The CDR3 is made up of 12 amino acids. V was pared by 5 bases and J by 4 bases, with 8 bases between. CDR1 SEHNR and CDR2 FQNEAQ come from the germline V gene (reference sequence). CDR3 amino acids: CASSPGVYGYTF. The CDR3 bases are TGTGCCAGCAGCCCAGGGGTCTATGGCTACACCTTC.

The chain recombines TRBV20-1 with TRBJ1-1; D unclear. The CDR3 length is 11 residues. Trimming cost V 1 base and J 3 bases, with 3 bases left between them. Per germline, CDR1 DFQATT and CDR2 SNEGSKA (reference sequence). CDR3 region: CSARGHTEAFF. The CDR3 DNA follows: TGCAGTGCTAGAGGACACACTGAAGCTTTCTTT.

The gene calls are TRBV6-5 and TRBJ2-7; a weak D match, TRBD1 (5 bases). The CDR3 is 13 amino acids. The germline CDR1 and CDR2 sequences are MNHEY and SVGAGI. The V end was cut by 0 bases, the J end by 6 bases, with 9 bases between. DNA for the CDR3: TGTGCCAGCAGTTACTCCCAGGGTTCCGAGCAGTACTTC. This codes for CASSYSQGSEQYF.

Here the CDR3 DNA reads TGTGCCAGCAGTTATGAAGCTGGAAACACCATATATTTT. Amino acids: CASSYEAGNTIYF. The chain has TRBV6-5 and TRBJ1-3; unclear D gene. The CDR3 is made up of 13 amino acids. Germline V CDR1 and CDR2: MNHEY, SVGAGI. Trimming left V 3 bases short and J 2 bases short, with 5 bases between.

V gene TRBV4-1 combines with J gene TRBJ2-1; tentative D call: TRBD1 (5 bases). The CDR3 has 17 residues. Per germline, CDR1 MGHRA and CDR2 YSYEKL. The V end was cut by 5 bases, the J end by 4 bases, with 21 bases between. For the CDR3, the DNA is TGCGCCAGCAGCGCAGGGCCTTTTACTCGATCTTACAATGAGCAGTTCTTC. Encoded protein: CASSAGPFTRSYNEQFF.

This chain connects TRBV2 to TRBJ2-4, with D possibly called TRBD1 or TRBD2 (5 bases each). V lost 8 bases and J 15 bases, leaving 17 bases between the germline ends. Germline assignment: CDR1 SNHLY and CDR2 FYNNEI. CDR3 size: 11 residues. The CDR3 coding sequence is TGTGCCAGCGGGGGACCGGCGAGTCCGTACTTC. Residues: CASGGPASPYF. Based on the CDR3 plus reference TRBV2 and TRBJ2-4, the full variable domain is EPEVTQTPSHQVTQMGQEVILRCVPISNHLYFYWYRQILGQKVEFLVSFYNNEISEKSEIFDDQFSVERPDGSNFTLKIRSTKLEDSAMYFCASGGPASPYFGAGTRLSVL.

This clone has a handful of counts. The chain joins TRBV25-1 to TRBJ1-1, with D hard to call. V was shortened by 3 bases and J by 0 bases, with 8 bases between the two germline ends. Germline loops: CDR1 MGHDK, CDR2 SYGVNS. This CDR3 has 14 residues. CDR3 region: CASSEGRLNTEAFF. CDR3 nucleotide sequence: TGTGCCAGCAGTGAGGGCAGGTTGAACACTGAAGCTTTCTTT.

The chain carries TRBV4-3 and TRBJ2-3; 14 bases map to TRBD2. The CDR3 runs 17 residues. The V segment lost 4 bases and the J segment 3 bases; nucleotides outside the gene matches: 6. The germline V gene has CDR1 LGHNA and CDR2 YSLEER. The CDR3 DNA is TGCGCCAGCAGCCCCGGGACTAGCGGGAGTGGTACAGATACGCAGTATTTT. This encodes CASSPGTSGSGTDTQYF.

This clone was seen more than once but under ten times. The chain links TRBV7-3 to TRBJ2-2; 7 positions agree with TRBD2. This CDR3 contains 15 residues. Germline V gives CDR1 SGHTA, CDR2 FQGTGA. Trimming at V came to 5 bases and at J to 9 bases, leaving 12 bases not matched to a gene. In DNA form, the CDR3 reads TGTGCCAGCAGCCCGGCGGGAGCAGGGTCCCGGGAGCTGTTTTTT. Translated, it gives CASSPAGAGSRELFF.

The chain uses TRBV7-9 and TRBJ1-2; 8 bases line up with TRBD1. The CDR3 extends over 15 amino acids. V lost 4 bases and J lost 2; bases outside the gene matches: 6. The germline V gene has CDR1 SEHNR and CDR2 FQNEAQ (reference sequence). CDR3 loop: CASSSRRQGNYGYTF. The DNA for the CDR3 is TGTGCCAGCAGCTCCCGGAGACAGGGGAACTATGGCTACACCTTC.

The V call is TRBV5-1, the J call TRBJ2-6, with D unclear. The CDR3 sequence is 16 residues long. The germline V gene encodes CDR1 SGHRS and CDR2 YFSETQ. Trimming left V 4 bases short and J 0 bases short, with 11 bases between. The CDR3 reads CASSARQISGANVLTF. CDR3 sequence (DNA): TGCGCCAGCAGCGCCCGACAAATCTCTGGGGCCAACGTCCTGACTTTC.

This rearrangement joins TRBV7-2 to TRBJ2-5; no reliable D call. Trimming took off 4 bases at V and 5 bases at J, with 11 bases between the two ends. CDR1 and CDR2 (germline): SGHTA, FQGNSA. The CDR3 contains 13 residues. The CDR3 loop is CASSSLASETQYF. Written as DNA, the CDR3 is TGTGCCAGCAGCTCCTTAGCATCGGAGACCCAGTACTTC.

The rearrangement joins TRBV6-1 to TRBJ1-5; D is undetermined. Germline V lookup: CDR1 MNHNS, CDR2 SASEGT. This CDR3 region has 20 residues. The germline V and J ends were trimmed by 1 base and 0 bases, with 22 bases remaining between them. CDR3 region: CASSEVLDPSFDDSNQPQHF. As DNA, the CDR3 is TGTGCCAGCAGTGAAGTTTTGGACCCTTCATTTGACGATAGCAATCAGCCCCAGCATTTT.